This T cell receptor (beta chain) derives from a study of blood T cell repertoires in COVID-19 (TCRdb year 2020). Looking at the study overall: Samples from collaborators originated in the United States, Italy and Spain and spanned both the acute and convalescent phases of COVID-19. The material from the prospective study consisted of cDNA or gDNA derived from T cells, B-cell-depleted T cells, or PBMCs. Deeply sampled blood TCRbeta repertoires from subjects exposed to, actively infected with, or recovered from COVID-19 were included in the dataset. A freely available public database, intended as a resource for researchers studying the immune response to SARS-CoV-2, is where the repertoires were released. Samples came from the ongoing ImmuneRACE study (first 160 participants) plus 1,254 subjects from 6 global collaborators. The sample metadata nearly always contained a de-identified subject ID, COVID-19 status, age in years and sex. HLA class I and class II types, where available, came from metadata supplied by the sample provider rather than from assay-based typing. The investigation overall reported the following: The amount of clinical and demographic metadata varied by source and participant and was provided uncurated.

Cut back by 6 bases and 7 bases, the V and J ends lie 9 bases apart. CDR1 and CDR2 are drawn from the germline V gene: MDHEN, SYDVKM. The CDR3 goes from the cysteine to the phenylalanine over 11 residues. Here the CDR3 DNA is all that survives: 33 bases in frame from base 1. About this clone itself: The antigen it recognizes is unknown. Base qualities are not at hand, and no much larger clone is one base apart.

Participants in the prospective study were aged roughly 18 to 95 years, lived in under 30 United States geographic areas, and enrolled through a virtual design. In the prospective study, participants were assigned to cohorts based on the clinical history participants reported in a screening survey and a study questionnaire. In the prospective study, whole blood, serum and a nasopharyngeal or oropharyngeal swab were collected from each participant by mobile phlebotomists. Additional blood draws and questionnaires over an approximately 2-month period could optionally be provided by prospective study participants. Blood samples from the prospective study were shipped frozen or at room temperature prior to DNA extraction. TCRbeta CDR3 regions were amplified from genomic DNA by means of the immunoSEQ Assay, a bias-controlled multiplex PCR. As for the original processing: Within the assay, amplification of reference gene primers was used to estimate how many nucleated cells each sample contained. Sequence reads were collapsed and filtered to measure the absolute abundance of every unique TCRbeta CDR3 rearrangement. For each sample, productive Simpson clonality was calculated as the square root of Simpson's diversity index over productive rearrangements. TCRdb took over this immuneACCESS table, retaining in-frame rearrangements with V and J assigned. Such tables are incomplete; in checked studies, under half of the missing clones stem from an unresolved V gene, and the remainder is unexplained. That table furnishes V, J and clone size, whereas the DNA furnished D and trimming. The sample data list some 300,000 clones, and 90% of these were observed just once. The top ten clones comprise approximately 4% of the sample.

The chain joins TRBV28 to TRBJ1-2; a tentative D call is TRBD1 (5 bases match). Sequenced material: PBMCs or T cells enriched from blood (not recorded which). This TCR was recovered from a woman aged 18-35 years with acute COVID-19. The CDR3 reads CASRQGAGYTF. At the DNA level, the sequence is TGTGCCAGCAGGCAAGGGGCTGGCTACACCTTC.